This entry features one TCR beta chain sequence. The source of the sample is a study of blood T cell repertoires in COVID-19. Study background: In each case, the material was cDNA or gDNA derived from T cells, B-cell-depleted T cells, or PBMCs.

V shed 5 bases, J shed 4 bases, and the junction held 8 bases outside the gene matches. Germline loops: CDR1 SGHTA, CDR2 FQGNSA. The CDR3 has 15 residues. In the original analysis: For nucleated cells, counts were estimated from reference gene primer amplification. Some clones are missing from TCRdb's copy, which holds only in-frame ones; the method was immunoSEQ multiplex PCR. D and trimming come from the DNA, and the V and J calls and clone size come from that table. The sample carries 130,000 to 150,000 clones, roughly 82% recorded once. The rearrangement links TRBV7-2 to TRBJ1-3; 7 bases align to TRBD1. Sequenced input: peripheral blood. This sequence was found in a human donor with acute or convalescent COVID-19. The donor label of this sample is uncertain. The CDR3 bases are TGTGCCAGCAGCCTCGAGGGGGCGCGGGGAAACACCATATATTTT. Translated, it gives CASSLEGARGNTIYF. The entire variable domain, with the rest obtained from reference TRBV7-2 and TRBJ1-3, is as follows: GAGVSQSPSNKVTEKGKDVELRCDPISGHTALYWYRQSLGQGLEFLIYFQGNSAPDKSGLPSDRFSAERTGGSVSTLTIQRTQQEDSAVYLCASSLEGARGNTIYFGEGSWLTVV.